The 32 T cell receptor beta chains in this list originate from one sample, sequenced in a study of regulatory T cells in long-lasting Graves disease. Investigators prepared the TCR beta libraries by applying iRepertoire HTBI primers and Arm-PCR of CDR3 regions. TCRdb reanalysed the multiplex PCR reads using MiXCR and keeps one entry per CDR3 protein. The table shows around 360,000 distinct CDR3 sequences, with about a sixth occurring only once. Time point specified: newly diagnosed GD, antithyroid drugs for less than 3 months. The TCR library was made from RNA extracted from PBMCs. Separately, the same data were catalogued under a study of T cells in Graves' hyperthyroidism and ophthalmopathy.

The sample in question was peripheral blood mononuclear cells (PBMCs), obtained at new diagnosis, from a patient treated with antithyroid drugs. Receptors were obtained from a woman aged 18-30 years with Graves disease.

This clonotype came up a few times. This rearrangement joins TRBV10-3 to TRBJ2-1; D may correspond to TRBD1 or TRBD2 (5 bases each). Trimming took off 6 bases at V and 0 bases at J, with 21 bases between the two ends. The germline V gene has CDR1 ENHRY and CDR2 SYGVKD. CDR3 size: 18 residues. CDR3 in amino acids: CAIRGSGTPHSSYNEQFF. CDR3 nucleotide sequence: TGTGCCATCAGGGGGTCCGGGACCCCCCACAGCTCCTACAATGAGCAGTTCTTC.

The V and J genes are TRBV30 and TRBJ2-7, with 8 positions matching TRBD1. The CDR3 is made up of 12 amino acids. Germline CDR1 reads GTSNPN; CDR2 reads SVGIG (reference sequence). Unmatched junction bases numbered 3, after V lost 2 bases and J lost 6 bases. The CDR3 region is CAWSPTGGEQYF. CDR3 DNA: TGTGCCTGGAGTCCAACAGGGGGCGAGCAGTACTTC.

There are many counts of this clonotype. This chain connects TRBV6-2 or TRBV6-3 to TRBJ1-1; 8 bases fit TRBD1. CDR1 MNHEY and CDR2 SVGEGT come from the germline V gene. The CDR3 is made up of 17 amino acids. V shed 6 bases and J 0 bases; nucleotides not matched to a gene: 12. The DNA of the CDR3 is TGTGCCAGCAGCGCCGGGACAGGTCGACCTATGAACACTGAAGCTTTCTTT. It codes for CASSAGTGRPMNTEAFF.

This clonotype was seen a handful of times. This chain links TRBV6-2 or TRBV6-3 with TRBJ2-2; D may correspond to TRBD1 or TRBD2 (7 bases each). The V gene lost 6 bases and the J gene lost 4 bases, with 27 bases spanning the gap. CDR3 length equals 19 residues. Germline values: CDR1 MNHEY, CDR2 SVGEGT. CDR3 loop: CASSPEGGGSFRITGELFF. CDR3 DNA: TGTGCCAGCAGCCCTGAGGGAGGGGGCTCTTTTCGTATCACCGGGGAGCTGTTTTTT.

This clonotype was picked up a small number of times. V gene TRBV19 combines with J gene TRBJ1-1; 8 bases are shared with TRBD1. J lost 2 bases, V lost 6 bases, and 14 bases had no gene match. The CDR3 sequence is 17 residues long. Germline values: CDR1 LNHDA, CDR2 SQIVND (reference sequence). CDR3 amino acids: CASSPGYRGAQNTEAFF. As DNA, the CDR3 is TGTGCCAGTAGCCCAGGTTACAGGGGGGCACAAAACACTGAAGCTTTCTTT.

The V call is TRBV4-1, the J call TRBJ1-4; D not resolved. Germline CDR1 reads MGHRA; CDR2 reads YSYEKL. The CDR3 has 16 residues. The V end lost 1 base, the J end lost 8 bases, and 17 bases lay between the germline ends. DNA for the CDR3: TGCGCCAGCAGCCAAGGTTTTGGCTCGAGATCAGAAAAACTGTTTTTT. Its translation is CASSQGFGSRSEKLFF.

CDR3 nucleotides: TGTGCCAGCAGCCACCCGACTAGCGGATTCTACAATGAGCAGTTCTTC. This gives the protein CASSHPTSGFYNEQFF. This chain links TRBV9 with TRBJ2-1, with 9 bases aligning to TRBD2. The CDR3 length is 16 residues. With 4 bases clipped from V and 3 bases from J, the junction kept 8 bases outside the gene matches. The germline gives CDR1 SGDLS, CDR2 YYNGEE.

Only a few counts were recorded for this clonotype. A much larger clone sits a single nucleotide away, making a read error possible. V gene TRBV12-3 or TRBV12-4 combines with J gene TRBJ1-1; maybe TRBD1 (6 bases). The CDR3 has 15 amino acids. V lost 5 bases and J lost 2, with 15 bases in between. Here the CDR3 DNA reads TGTGCCAGCAGTCTCGCCGGGACATCAAACACTGAAGCTTTCTTT. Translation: CASSLAGTSNTEAFF.

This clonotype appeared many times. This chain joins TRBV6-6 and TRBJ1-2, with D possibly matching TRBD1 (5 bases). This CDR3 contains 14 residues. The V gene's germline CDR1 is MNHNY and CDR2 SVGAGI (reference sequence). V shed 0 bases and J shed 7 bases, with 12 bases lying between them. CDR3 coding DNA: TGTGCCAGCAGTTACTCGGGGGGTTCTCCTGGCTACACCTTC. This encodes CASSYSGGSPGYTF.

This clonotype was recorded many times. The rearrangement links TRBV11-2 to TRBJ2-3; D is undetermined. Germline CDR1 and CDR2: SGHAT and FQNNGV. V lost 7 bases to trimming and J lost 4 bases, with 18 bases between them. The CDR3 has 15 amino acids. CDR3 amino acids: CASTRILGFADTQYF. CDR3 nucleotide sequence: TGTGCCAGCACCCGCATTTTGGGGTTCGCAGATACGCAGTATTTT.

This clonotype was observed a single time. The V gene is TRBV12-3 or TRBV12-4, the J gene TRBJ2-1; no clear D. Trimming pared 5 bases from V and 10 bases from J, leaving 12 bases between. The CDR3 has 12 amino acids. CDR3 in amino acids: CASSLHSYEQFF. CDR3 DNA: TGTGCCAGCAGTCTCCACTCCTACGAGCAGTTCTTC.

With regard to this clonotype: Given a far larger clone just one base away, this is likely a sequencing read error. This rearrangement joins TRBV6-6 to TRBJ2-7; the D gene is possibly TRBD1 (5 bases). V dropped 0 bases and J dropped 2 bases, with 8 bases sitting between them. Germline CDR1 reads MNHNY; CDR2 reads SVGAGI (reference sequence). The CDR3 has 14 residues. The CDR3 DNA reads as TGTGCCAGCAGTTACTCGGCAGGGACCTACGAGCAGTACTTC. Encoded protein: CASSYSAGTYEQYF.

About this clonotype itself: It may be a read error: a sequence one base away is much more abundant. Here the CDR3 reads CASSLAEGYGCTF. The CDR3 DNA is TGTGCCAGCAGCTTAGCAGAGGGCTATGGCTGCACCTTC. This chain links TRBV11-2 with TRBJ1-2; no clear D gene. Looked up from germline, CDR1 is SGHAT and CDR2 is FQNNGV. The CDR3 contains 13 residues.

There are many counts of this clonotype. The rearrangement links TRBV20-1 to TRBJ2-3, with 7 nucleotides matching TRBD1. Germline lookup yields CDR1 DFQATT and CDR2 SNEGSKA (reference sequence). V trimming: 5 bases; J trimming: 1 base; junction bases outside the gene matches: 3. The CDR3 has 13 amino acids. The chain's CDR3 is CSAATGGTDTQYF. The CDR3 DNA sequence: TGCAGTGCTGCCACAGGGGGCACAGATACGCAGTATTTT.

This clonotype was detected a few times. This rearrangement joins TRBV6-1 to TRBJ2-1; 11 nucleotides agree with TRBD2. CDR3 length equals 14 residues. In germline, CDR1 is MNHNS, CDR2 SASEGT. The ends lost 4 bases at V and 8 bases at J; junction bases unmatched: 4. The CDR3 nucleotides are TGTGCCAGCAGTGCTCTAGCGGGAGGCTATGAGCAGTTCTTC. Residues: CASSALAGGYEQFF.

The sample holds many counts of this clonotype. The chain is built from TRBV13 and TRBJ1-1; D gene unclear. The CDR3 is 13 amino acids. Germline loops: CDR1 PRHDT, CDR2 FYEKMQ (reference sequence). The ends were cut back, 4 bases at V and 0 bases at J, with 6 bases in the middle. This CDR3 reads CASSSLLNTEAFF. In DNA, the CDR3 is TGTGCCAGCAGCTCCCTACTGAACACTGAAGCTTTCTTT.

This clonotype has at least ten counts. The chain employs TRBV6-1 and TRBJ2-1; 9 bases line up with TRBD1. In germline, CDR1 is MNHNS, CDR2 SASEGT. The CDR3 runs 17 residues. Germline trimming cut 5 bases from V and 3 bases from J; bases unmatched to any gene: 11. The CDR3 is CASSIRTGALIYNEQFF. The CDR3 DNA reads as TGTGCCAGCAGTATCCGGACAGGGGCACTTATCTACAATGAGCAGTTCTTC.

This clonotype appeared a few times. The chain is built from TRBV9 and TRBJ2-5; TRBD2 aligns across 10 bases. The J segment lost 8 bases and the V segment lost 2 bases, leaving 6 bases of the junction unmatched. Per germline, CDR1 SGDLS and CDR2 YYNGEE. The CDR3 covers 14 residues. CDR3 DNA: TGTGCCAGCAGCGTTAAACTAGCGGGAACTACCCAGTACTTC. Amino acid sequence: CASSVKLAGTTQYF.

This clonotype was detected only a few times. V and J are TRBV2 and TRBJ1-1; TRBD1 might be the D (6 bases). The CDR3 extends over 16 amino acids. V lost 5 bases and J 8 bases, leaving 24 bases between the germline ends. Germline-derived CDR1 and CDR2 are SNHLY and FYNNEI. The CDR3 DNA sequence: TGTGCCAGCAGTAGGAGGGGAGGGGGTGGCACTCGAGAAGCTTTCTTT. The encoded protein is CASSRRGGGGTREAFF.

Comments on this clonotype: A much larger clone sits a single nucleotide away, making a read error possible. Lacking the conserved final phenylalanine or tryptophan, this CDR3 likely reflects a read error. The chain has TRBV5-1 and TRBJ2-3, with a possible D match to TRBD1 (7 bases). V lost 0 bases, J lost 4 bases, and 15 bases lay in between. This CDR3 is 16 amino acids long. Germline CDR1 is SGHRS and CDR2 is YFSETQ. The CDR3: CASSLDGGTVADTQYY. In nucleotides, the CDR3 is TGCGCCAGCAGCTTGGACGGCGGGACAGTCGCAGATACGCAGTATTAT.

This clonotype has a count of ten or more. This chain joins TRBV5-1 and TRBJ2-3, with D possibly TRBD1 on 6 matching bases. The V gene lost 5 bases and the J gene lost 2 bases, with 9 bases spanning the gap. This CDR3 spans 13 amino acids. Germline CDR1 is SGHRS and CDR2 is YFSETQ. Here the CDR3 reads CASRGDITDTQYF. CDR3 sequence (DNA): TGCGCCAGCAGGGGGGACATCACAGATACGCAGTATTTT. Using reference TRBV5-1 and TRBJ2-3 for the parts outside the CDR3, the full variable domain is KAGVTQTPRYLIKTRGQQVTLSCSPISGHRSVSWYQQTPGQGLQFLFEYFSETQRNKGNFPGRFSGRQFSNSRSEMNVSTLELGDSALYLCASRGDITDTQYFGPGTRLTVL.

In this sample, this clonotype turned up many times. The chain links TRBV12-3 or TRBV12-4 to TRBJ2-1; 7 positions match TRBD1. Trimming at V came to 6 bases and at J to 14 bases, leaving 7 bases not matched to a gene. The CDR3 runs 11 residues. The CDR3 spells CASSPGTAKFF. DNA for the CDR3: TGTGCCAGCAGCCCCGGGACAGCAAAGTTCTTC.

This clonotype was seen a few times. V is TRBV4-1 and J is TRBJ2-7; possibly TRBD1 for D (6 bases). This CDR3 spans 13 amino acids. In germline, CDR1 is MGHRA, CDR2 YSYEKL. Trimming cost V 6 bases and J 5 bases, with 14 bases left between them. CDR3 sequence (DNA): TGCGCCAGCAGGGGGCCAGGGGCTCACGAGCAGTACTTC. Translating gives CASRGPGAHEQYF.

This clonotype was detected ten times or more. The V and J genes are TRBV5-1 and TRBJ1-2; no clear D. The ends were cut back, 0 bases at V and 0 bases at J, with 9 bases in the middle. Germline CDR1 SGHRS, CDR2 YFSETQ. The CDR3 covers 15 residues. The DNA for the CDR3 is TGCGCCAGCAGCTTGGACGGGCACCCTAACTATGGCTACACCTTC. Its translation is CASSLDGHPNYGYTF.

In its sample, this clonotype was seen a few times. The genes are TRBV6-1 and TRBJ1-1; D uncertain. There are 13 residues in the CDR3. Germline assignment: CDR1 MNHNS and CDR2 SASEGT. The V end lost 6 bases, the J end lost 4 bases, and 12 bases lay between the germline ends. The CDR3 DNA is TGTGCCAGCAGCATAAACCCACGCACTGAAGCTTTCTTT. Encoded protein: CASSINPRTEAFF.

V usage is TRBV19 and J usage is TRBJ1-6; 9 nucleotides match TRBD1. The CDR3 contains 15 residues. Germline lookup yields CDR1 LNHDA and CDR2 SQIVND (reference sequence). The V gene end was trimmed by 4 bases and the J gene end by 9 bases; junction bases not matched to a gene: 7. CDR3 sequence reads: CASSTKTGGSSPLHF. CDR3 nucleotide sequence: TGTGCCAGTAGTACAAAGACAGGGGGTTCTTCACCCCTCCACTTT.

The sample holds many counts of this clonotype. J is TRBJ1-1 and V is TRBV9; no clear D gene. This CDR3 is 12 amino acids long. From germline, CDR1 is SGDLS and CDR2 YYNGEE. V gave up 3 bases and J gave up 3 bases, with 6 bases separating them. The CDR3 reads CASSAGYTEAFF. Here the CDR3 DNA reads TGTGCCAGCAGCGCGGGATACACTGAAGCTTTCTTT.

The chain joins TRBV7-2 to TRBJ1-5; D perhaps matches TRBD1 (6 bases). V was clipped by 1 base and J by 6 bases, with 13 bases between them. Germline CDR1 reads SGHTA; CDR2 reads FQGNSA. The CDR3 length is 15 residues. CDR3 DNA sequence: TGTGCCAGCAGCTTAGATCTCGGGGGCGGTCAGCCCCAGCATTTT. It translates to CASSLDLGGGQPQHF.

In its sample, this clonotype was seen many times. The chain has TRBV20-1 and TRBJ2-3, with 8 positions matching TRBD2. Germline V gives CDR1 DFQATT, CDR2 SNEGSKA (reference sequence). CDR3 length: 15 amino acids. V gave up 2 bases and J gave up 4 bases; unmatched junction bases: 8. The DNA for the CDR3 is TGCAGTGCTAGATTCGGACTAGCCTTGGCAGATACGCAGTATTTT. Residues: CSARFGLALADTQYF.

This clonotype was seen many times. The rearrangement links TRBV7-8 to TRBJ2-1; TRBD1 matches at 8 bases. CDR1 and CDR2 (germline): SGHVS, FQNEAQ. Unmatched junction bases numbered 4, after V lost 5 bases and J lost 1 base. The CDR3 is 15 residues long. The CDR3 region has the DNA TGTGCCAGCAGCCTTCAGGGGGCATCCTACAATGAGCAGTTCTTC. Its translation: CASSLQGASYNEQFF.

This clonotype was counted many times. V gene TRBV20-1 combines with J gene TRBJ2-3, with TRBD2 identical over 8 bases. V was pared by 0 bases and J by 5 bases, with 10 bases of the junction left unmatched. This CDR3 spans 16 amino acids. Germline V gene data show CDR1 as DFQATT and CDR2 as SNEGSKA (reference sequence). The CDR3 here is CSARDLVSGAGDTQYF. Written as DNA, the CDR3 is TGCAGTGCTAGAGATCTGGTTAGCGGGGCAGGAGATACGCAGTATTTT.

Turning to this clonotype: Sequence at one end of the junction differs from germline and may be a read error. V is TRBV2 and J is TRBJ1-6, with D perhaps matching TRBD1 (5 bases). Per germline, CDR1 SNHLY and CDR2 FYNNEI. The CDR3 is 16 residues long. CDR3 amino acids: CANSDGTELGNSPLHF. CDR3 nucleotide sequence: TGTGCCAACAGTGACGGGACGGAGCTTGGTAATTCACCCCTCCACTTT.